What follows describes a single T cell receptor (beta chain). The trim removed 1 base at V and 10 bases at J, leaving 21 bases unmatched. The germline CDR1 and CDR2 sequences are MGHRA and YSYEKL. This CDR3 is built from 21 residues. This entry is derived from a study of blood T cell repertoires in COVID-19. Assay used: immunoSEQ multiplex PCR; TCRdb lists only in-frame clones, some missing. The data show fewer than 250,000 clones, more than 60% seen once. V and J are TRBV4-1 and TRBJ1-6; 11 nucleotides line up with TRBD1. The sample consisted of peripheral blood. The TCR originated in a woman aged 45-65 years with acute or convalescent COVID-19. Here the CDR3 DNA reads TGCGCCAGCAGCCAAGCCGGACAGGACTTTGCTGGACAGGGGGCACGGTCACCCCTCCACTTT. Translated, it gives CASSQAGQDFAGQGARSPLHF.